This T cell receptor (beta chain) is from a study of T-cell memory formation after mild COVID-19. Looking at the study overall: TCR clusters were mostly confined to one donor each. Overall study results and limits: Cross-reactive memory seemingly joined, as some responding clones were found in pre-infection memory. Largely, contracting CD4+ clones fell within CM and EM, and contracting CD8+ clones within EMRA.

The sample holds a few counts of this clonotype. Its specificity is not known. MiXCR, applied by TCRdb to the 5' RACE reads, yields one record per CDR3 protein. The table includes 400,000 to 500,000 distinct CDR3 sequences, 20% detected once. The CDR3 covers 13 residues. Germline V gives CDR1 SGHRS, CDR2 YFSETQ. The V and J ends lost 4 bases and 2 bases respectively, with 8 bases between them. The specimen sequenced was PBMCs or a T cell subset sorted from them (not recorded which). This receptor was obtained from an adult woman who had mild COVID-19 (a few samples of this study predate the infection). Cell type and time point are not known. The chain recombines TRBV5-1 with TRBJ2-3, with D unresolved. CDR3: CASSPSNTDTQYF. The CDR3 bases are TGCGCCAGCAGCCCCAGCAACACAGATACGCAGTATTTT.